A selection of T cell receptor delta chains follows, all from one sample in a study of human gamma delta and Vdelta1 T cells. These receptors have no identified antigens. TCRdb reanalyzed the PCR reads using CATT. Here the sample spans about 6,400 delta-chain clones, around two fifths being singletons. The specimen was Vdelta1 gamma-delta T cells from blood grown in culture (DOT cells). The receptors derive from a human donor in good health. The CDR3 runs from the conserved cysteine through the conserved F or W. Fields, in order: clone size, V gene, J gene, D gene, CDR3 protein, CDR3 DNA. A D gene is named only where the DNA matches it firmly. A clone size is listed for some rows: how often the clone was seen (once, few, many), or a class if it is expanded.

abundance: few; v_gene: TRDV1; j_gene: TRDJ1; d_gene: .; CDR3aa: CALTTLGKYTDKLIF; CDR3nt: TGTGCTCTGACAACGCTGGGGAAGTACACCGATAAACTCATCTTT
abundance: few; v_gene: TRDV1; j_gene: TRDJ1; d_gene: TRDD3; CDR3aa: CALGEVGWGAGDTRRTDKLIF; CDR3nt: TGTGCTCTTGGGGAAGTCGGCTGGGGTGCTGGGGATACGCGTCGCACCGATAAACTCATCTTT
abundance: .; v_gene: TRDV1; j_gene: TRDJ1; d_gene: TRDD3; CDR3aa: CALGEVFPRVYWGMGRRGYTDKLIF; CDR3nt: TGTGCTCTTGGGGAAGTGTTTCCGAGAGTTTACTGGGGGATGGGACGGAGGGGGTACACCGATAAACTCATCTTT
abundance: medium-sized; v_gene: TRDV1; j_gene: TRDJ1; d_gene: TRDD2; CDR3aa: CALGESFLQRLEYTDKLIF; CDR3nt: TGTGCTCTTGGGGAATCCTTCCTCCAACGACTGGAGTACACCGATAAACTCATCTTT
abundance: few; v_gene: TRDV1; j_gene: TRDJ1; d_gene: .; CDR3aa: CALGERSKVSLYTDKLIF; CDR3nt: TGTGCTCTTGGGGAACGGTCGAAGGTATCCCTGTACACCGATAAACTCATCTTT
abundance: .; v_gene: TRDV1; j_gene: TRDJ1; d_gene: TRDD3; CDR3aa: CALGELPPRVSGGFTDKLIF; CDR3nt: TGTGCTCTTGGGGAACTACCCCCACGAGTTTCTGGGGGATTTACCGATAAACTCATCTTT
abundance: once; v_gene: TRDV1; j_gene: TRDJ1; d_gene: .; CDR3aa: CALATYELGDKLIF; CDR3nt: TGTGCTCTTGCCACTTACGAGCTGGGGGATAAACTCATCTTT
abundance: .; v_gene: TRDV1; j_gene: TRDJ1; d_gene: TRDD3; CDR3aa: CALGELLATPVLVDTRSDKLIF; CDR3nt: TGTGCCCTTGGGGAACTGTTAGCTACGCCTGTACTGGTGGATACGCGGTCCGATAAACTCATCTTT
abundance: medium-sized; v_gene: TRDV1; j_gene: TRDJ1; d_gene: TRDD3; CDR3aa: CALGEVLLPGGSNTDKLIF; CDR3nt: TGTGCTCTTGGGGAGGTCCTACTACCTGGGGGATCCAACACCGATAAACTCATCTTT
abundance: .; v_gene: TRDV1; j_gene: TRDJ1; d_gene: TRDD1; CDR3aa: CALGELEGNSYFNTDKLIF; CDR3nt: TGTGCTCTTGGGGAACTAGAGGGAAATAGTTACTTTAACACCGATAAACTCATCTTT
abundance: .; v_gene: TRDV1; j_gene: TRDJ1; d_gene: TRDD3; CDR3aa: CALGDQPYPAAMDTGYTDKLIF; CDR3nt: TGTGCTCTTGGGGACCAACCCTACCCGGCTGCCATGGATACGGGGTACACCGATAAACTCATCTTT
abundance: few; v_gene: TRDV1; j_gene: TRDJ1; d_gene: TRDD3; CDR3aa: CATKSFPNVLGENTDKLIF; CDR3nt: TGTGCCACAAAAAGTTTCCCTAACGTACTGGGGGAAAACACCGATAAACTCATCTTT
abundance: medium-sized; v_gene: TRDV1; j_gene: TRDJ1; d_gene: .; CDR3aa: CALGEPFPSLLGTLIF; CDR3nt: TGTGCTCTTGGGGAACCCTTTCCTAGTCTACTAGGGACACTCATCTTT
abundance: few; v_gene: TRDV1; j_gene: TRDJ1; d_gene: .; CDR3aa: CALGELYPTDYTDKLIF; CDR3nt: TGTGCTCTTGGGGAACTTTATCCTACTGATTACACCGATAAACTCATCTTT
abundance: few; v_gene: TRDV1; j_gene: TRDJ1; d_gene: .; CDR3aa: CALGELEPYPLPTDKLIF; CDR3nt: TGTGCTCTTGGGGAACTAGAACCCTACCCCCTCCCCACCGATAAACTCATCTTT
abundance: .; v_gene: TRDV1; j_gene: TRDJ1; d_gene: TRDD2; CDR3aa: CAIGGHLPNLPAAYTTDKLIF; CDR3nt: TGTGCTATTGGGGGGCACCTTCCTAATCTGCCGGCTGCTTACACAACCGATAAACTCATCTTT
abundance: .; v_gene: TRDV1; j_gene: TRDJ1; d_gene: TRDD3; CDR3aa: CALGESHLYFLGDSGRLRTDKLIF; CDR3nt: TGTGCTCTTGGGGAATCCCATTTATATTTTCTGGGGGATTCGGGGAGGTTGAGGACCGATAAACTCATCTTT
abundance: .; v_gene: TRDV1; j_gene: TRDJ1; d_gene: TRDD3; CDR3aa: CALGERVPWGIQNTDKLIF; CDR3nt: TGTGCTCTTGGGGAAAGGGTCCCTTGGGGGATACAAAACACCGATAAACTCATCTTT
abundance: few; v_gene: TRDV1; j_gene: TRDJ1; d_gene: TRDD3; CDR3aa: CALGELVGRLGDVYTDKLIF; CDR3nt: TGTGCTCTTGGGGAACTAGTGGGTAGACTGGGGGACGTCTACACCGATAAACTCATCTTT
abundance: .; v_gene: TRDV1; j_gene: TRDJ1; d_gene: TRDD2; CDR3aa: CALSRAFNTFLHHYTDKLIF; CDR3nt: TGTGCTCTTAGTAGGGCGTTTAATACCTTCCTACACCATTACACCGATAAACTCATCTTT
abundance: .; v_gene: TRDV1; j_gene: TRDJ1; d_gene: .; CDR3aa: CALGERRPFFLPVLGSWDKLIF; CDR3nt: TGTGCTCTTGGGGAACGTAGACCCTTCTTCCTGCCCGTACTGGGGAGTTGGGATAAACTCATCTTT
abundance: .; v_gene: TRDV1; j_gene: TRDJ1; d_gene: .; CDR3aa: CALGELTIPPPLSFITDKLIF; CDR3nt: TGTGCTCTTGGGGAACTAACAATTCCTCCGCCTTTGAGTTTTATCACCGATAAACTCATCTTT
abundance: .; v_gene: TRDV1; j_gene: TRDJ1; d_gene: .; CDR3aa: CALGESRIWAPLSGKLIF; CDR3nt: TGTGCTCTTGGGGAATCTCGAATCTGGGCTCCTCTAAGTGGTAAACTCATCTTT
abundance: .; v_gene: TRDV1; j_gene: TRDJ1; d_gene: TRDD3; CDR3aa: CALGELGSGGYMRDDKLIF; CDR3nt: TGTGCTCTTGGGGAACTAGGGTCTGGGGGATATATGAGGGACGATAAACTCATCTTT
abundance: once; v_gene: TRDV1; j_gene: TRDJ1; d_gene: .; CDR3aa: CALGELILLIWGAAPDKLIF; CDR3nt: TGTGCTCTTGGGGAACTAATCCTACTAATCTGGGGAGCGGCACCCGATAAACTCATCTTT
abundance: medium-sized; v_gene: TRDV1; j_gene: TRDJ1; d_gene: TRDD2; CDR3aa: CALGGPSSALGLIF; CDR3nt: TGTGCTCTTGGGGGGCCTTCCTCCGCTTTGGGGCTCATCTTT
abundance: few; v_gene: TRDV1; j_gene: TRDJ1; d_gene: .; CDR3aa: CALGEPNYEPGPVSDKLIF; CDR3nt: TGTGCTCTTGGGGAACCTAATTACGAGCCTGGCCCGGTGTCCGATAAACTCATCTTT
abundance: .; v_gene: TRDV1; j_gene: TRDJ1; d_gene: .; CDR3aa: CALGETRLFPDRLSSSFLKYTDKLIF; CDR3nt: TGTGCTCTTGGTGAAACCCGCCTTTTTCCCGATCGTCTTAGCTCCAGCTTCCTTAAGTACACCGATAAACTCATCTTT
abundance: few; v_gene: TRDV1; j_gene: TRDJ1; d_gene: TRDD3; CDR3aa: CALGELSSDGSTGEDKLIF; CDR3nt: TGTGCTCTTGGGGAACTCAGCTCCGACGGCTCAACTGGGGAGGATAAACTCATCTTT
abundance: medium-sized; v_gene: TRDV1; j_gene: TRDJ1; d_gene: TRDD2; CDR3aa: CALGERAFLRGGTHFYTDKLIF; CDR3nt: TGTGCTCTTGGGGAACGGGCCTTCCTACGTGGGGGGACGCACTTTTACACCGATAAACTCATCTTT
abundance: medium-sized; v_gene: TRDV1; j_gene: TRDJ1; d_gene: TRDD3; CDR3aa: CALGEFPRLGDNKAKLIF; CDR3nt: TGTGCTCTTGGGGAATTTCCCCGACTGGGGGATAATAAGGCTAAACTCATCTTT
abundance: .; v_gene: TRDV1; j_gene: TRDJ1; d_gene: TRDD3; CDR3aa: CALGECWGIGVTDKLIF; CDR3nt: TGTGCTCTTGGGGAGTGCTGGGGGATAGGGGTTACCGATAAACTCATCTTT
abundance: .; v_gene: TRDV1; j_gene: TRDJ1; d_gene: .; CDR3aa: CALGELVGIGKRTRFTDKLIF; CDR3nt: TGTGCTCTTGGGGAACTAGTGGGTATCGGGAAACGTACGCGTTTCACCGATAAACTCATCTTT
abundance: .; v_gene: TRDV1; j_gene: TRDJ1; d_gene: .; CDR3aa: CALGKPSPRPGPNLYTDKLIF; CDR3nt: TGTGCTCTTGGGAAACCATCCCCACGCCCAGGCCCGAATCTATACACCGATAAACTCATCTTT
abundance: .; v_gene: TRDV1; j_gene: TRDJ1; d_gene: TRDD2; CDR3aa: CALGRAFLRPGGSPSGLIF; CDR3nt: TGTGCTCTTGGGAGGGCCTTCCTACGTCCCGGGGGATCCCCTAGCGGACTCATCTTT
abundance: .; v_gene: TRDV1; j_gene: TRDJ1; d_gene: TRDD3; CDR3aa: CALGEATNPTITGGYAYGYTDKLIF; CDR3nt: TGTGCTCTTGGGGAAGCCACAAATCCCACCATTACTGGGGGATACGCGTATGGGTACACCGATAAACTCATCTTT
abundance: few; v_gene: TRDV1; j_gene: TRDJ1; d_gene: TRDD2; CDR3aa: CALGELPLPSYRGYTDKLIF; CDR3nt: TGTGCTCTTGGGGAACTTCCTCTGCCTTCCTACCGTGGATACACCGATAAACTCATCTTT
abundance: medium-sized; v_gene: TRDV1; j_gene: TRDJ1; d_gene: TRDD2; CDR3aa: CALGEPPSYENPYTDKLIF; CDR3nt: TGTGCTCTTGGGGAACCGCCTTCCTACGAAAACCCGTACACCGATAAACTCATCTTT
abundance: medium-sized; v_gene: TRDV1; j_gene: TRDJ1; d_gene: TRDD2; CDR3aa: CALGEPPSYSGGETDKLIF; CDR3nt: TGTGCTCTTGGGGAACCTCCTTCCTACAGTGGGGGAGAAACCGATAAACTCATCTTT
abundance: .; v_gene: TRDV1; j_gene: TRDJ4; d_gene: TRDD3; CDR3aa: CALGELARYFLNSITGGSPARPLIF; CDR3nt: TGTGCTCTTGGGGAACTAGCCCGCTACTTCCTAAATTCCATTACTGGGGGATCTCCGGCCAGACCCCTGATCTTT
abundance: .; v_gene: TRDV1; j_gene: TRDJ1; d_gene: TRDD3; CDR3aa: CALGDPTSRDWGIQIRGSDKLIF; CDR3nt: TGTGCTCTTGGGGACCCTACGTCCAGGGACTGGGGGATACAAATTCGTGGGTCCGATAAACTCATCTTT